The next 10 T cell receptor beta chains were all read from a single sample in a study of human T cells and chemical hapten exposure. TCRdb reprocessed the RACE reads via MiXCR and lists one record per CDR3 protein. The table lists approximately 370,000 distinct CDR3 sequences, over 5% of them singletons, with about 8.7% in the top ten. Stated time point: pre-sensitization, week 0. Specified treatment: therapeutic diphenylcyclopropenone sensitization with weekly scalp DPC. The sequencing used whole blood, collected in connection with sensitization to the hapten diphenylcyclopropenone (DPC). All receptors derive from a woman aged 18-29 years with alopecia areata. Some clones in this sample may be carry-over from other donors' samples.

The gene calls are TRBV6-5 and TRBJ1-1; maybe TRBD1 (6 bases). The CDR3 sequence is 15 residues long. Germline V gives CDR1 MNHEY, CDR2 SVGAGI. Trimming took 10 bases from V and 7 from J, leaving 25 bases between them. The CDR3 DNA follows: TGTGCCACCGGGGGACCGACAGGCATCCCAGTTGAAGCTTTCTTT. It yields the protein CATGGPTGIPVEAFF.

This chain uses TRBV6-5 with TRBJ1-2; 7 nucleotides line up with TRBD1. J gave up 2 bases and V 6 bases, and 6 bases lay outside the gene matches. The CDR3 runs to 14 residues. Germline values: CDR1 MNHEY, CDR2 SVGAGI. The CDR3 sequence: CASSRARGNYGYTF. The DNA for the CDR3 is TGTGCCAGCAGCCGAGCCAGGGGGAACTATGGCTACACCTTC.

The chain uses TRBV10-3 and TRBJ2-1; 7 bases map to TRBD1. V was pared by 6 bases and J by 4 bases, with 9 bases of the junction left unmatched. Germline-derived CDR1 and CDR2 are ENHRY and SYGVKD. The CDR3 is 15 residues long. The CDR3 nucleotides are TGTGCCATCAGCCCGGACAGGCCCTTATACAATGAGCAGTTCTTC. Amino acid sequence: CAISPDRPLYNEQFF.

The V gene is TRBV20-1, the J gene TRBJ1-1; D gene unclear. CDR1 is DFQATT, CDR2 SNEGSKA, per germline (reference sequence). The V gene lost 1 base and the J gene lost 3 bases, with 12 bases spanning the gap. This CDR3 spans 14 amino acids. The CDR3 DNA is TGCAGTGCTAGAGTAGGGCCCCCAGACACTGAAGCTTTCTTT. Protein sequence: CSARVGPPDTEAFF.

The DNA of the CDR3 is TGTGCCAGCTCACCCCAGGTCGCCCTCAATGAGCAGTTCTTC. Encoded protein: CASSPQVALNEQFF. The chain joins TRBV18 to TRBJ2-1; unclear D gene. Per the germline V gene, CDR1 is KGHSH and CDR2 is LQKENI. Trimming took off 3 bases at V and 6 bases at J, with 12 bases between the two ends. This CDR3 contains 14 residues.

CDR3 DNA sequence: TGCAGCGTTGAAATTAGCGGGGGCCTCAGGCCCTACGAGCAGTACTTC. This gives the protein CSVEISGGLRPYEQYF. V and J are TRBV29-1 and TRBJ2-7; TRBD2 agrees at 9 bases. CDR1 is SQVTM, CDR2 ANQGSEA, per germline. The ends lost 2 bases at V and 2 bases at J; junction bases unmatched: 10. The length of the CDR3 is 16 residues.

This chain uses TRBV19 with TRBJ2-1; D may correspond to TRBD1 or TRBD2 (5 bases each). V was trimmed by 7 bases and J by 8 bases, leaving 18 bases between them. CDR3 length equals 14 residues. CDR1 LNHDA and CDR2 SQIVND come from the germline V gene (reference sequence). The CDR3 region has the DNA TGTGCCAGTACTGACGGGGCCCATAGGGATGAGCAGTTCTTC. Its translation: CASTDGAHRDEQFF.

The genes are TRBV6-5 and TRBJ2-3, with TRBD1 matching over 7 bases. J was trimmed by 0 bases and V by 5 bases; bases with no gene match: 5. Germline loops: CDR1 MNHEY, CDR2 SVGAGI. There are 15 residues in the CDR3. CDR3 amino acids: CASSDRVPSTDTQYF. CDR3 bases: TGTGCCAGCAGTGACAGGGTTCCTAGCACAGATACGCAGTATTTT.

A few counts support this clonotype. V gene TRBV5-1 combines with J gene TRBJ2-2; D may be TRBD1 or TRBD2 (5 bases each). CDR1 SGHRS and CDR2 YFSETQ come from the germline V gene. The V and J ends lost 0 bases and 3 bases respectively, with 18 bases between them. The CDR3 runs to 18 residues. The CDR3 DNA reads TGCGCCAGCAGCTTGGCCTGGGGGTCCGTGCTGGACACCGGGGAGCTGTTTTTT. Its translation: CASSLAWGSVLDTGELFF.

This clonotype was counted many times. V gene TRBV6-2 or TRBV6-3 combines with J gene TRBJ2-7; no reliable D call. V shed 0 bases and J shed 1 base, with 13 bases lying between them. The V gene's germline CDR1 is MNHEY and CDR2 SVGEGT. The CDR3 has 16 residues. The CDR3 loop is CASSYSEDLGSYEQYF. The CDR3 region has the DNA TGTGCCAGCAGTTACTCCGAGGACCTCGGATCCTACGAGCAGTACTTC.